Below, one T cell receptor beta chain is given with its context. CDR1 is LNHDA and CDR2 is SQIVND in the germline V gene (reference sequence). This CDR3 has 16 residues. V dropped 3 bases and J dropped 4; count of bases not matched to a gene: 12. Libraries were prepared by immunoSEQ multiplex PCR; TCRdb keeps only in-frame clonotypes and omits some of them. The sample shows 40,000 to 60,000 clones, 85% to 95% of them seen only once. This sample was included in a study of T cell changes during pregnancy in multiple sclerosis. The chain employs TRBV19 and TRBJ2-7, with 7 bases fitting TRBD2. This TCR came from a female donor with multiple sclerosis, enrolled in a pregnancy study. Sequenced here: CD8+ T cells from peripheral blood mononuclear cells, sampled in the first trimester of pregnancy. The CDR3 DNA is TGTGCCAGTAGTATGTCATCTAGCGGTCCGTTTTACGAGCAGTACTTC. This gives the protein CASSMSSSGPFYEQYF.